This T cell receptor (beta chain) emerged from a study of cytomegalovirus exposure and HLA in healthy donors. For this clone: Its antigen is not identified.

Trimming cost V 4 bases and J 0 bases; bases outside gene matches: 11. The CDR3 runs 17 residues. Germline V CDR1 and CDR2: SGDLS, YYNGEE. Study findings and constraints: Later examination showed HLA-associated TCR beta chains had greater clonal expansion than equally common others. In a later analysis, TCR beta V- and J-gene trimming was associated with a missense DCLRE1C variant.

PCR used 60 Vbeta primers and 13 Jbeta primers. Method: immunoSEQ multiplex PCR; TCRdb's copy keeps in-frame clones and lacks some. The sample lists over 150,000 clones; around 80% were seen once. The TCR comes from a woman aged 50 to 60 in good health and CMV-seropositive. Sequences were obtained from PBMCs. The rearrangement links TRBV9 to TRBJ1-2, with 8 positions matching TRBD1. CDR3 sequence reads: CASSLPDREVANYGYTF. The CDR3 bases are TGTGCCAGCAGCCTACCGGACAGGGAAGTGGCTAACTATGGCTACACCTTC.